This T cell receptor (beta chain) was recorded in a study of T cell repertoires in cytomegalovirus infection. As for the study in general: Through public TCR beta signatures, both CMV infection and matching HLA type were indicated.

MiXCR, applied by TCRdb to the reads, yields one record per CDR3 protein. The data show about 480,000 distinct CDR3 sequences, roughly a third seen once. Study-level points and caveats: Dominating the ex vivo response were TCR beta clonotypes that were CMV-specific and HLA-C-restricted.

This CDR3 is built from 12 residues. The germline V and J ends were trimmed by 7 bases and 10 bases, with 16 bases remaining between them. CDR1 SEHNR and CDR2 FQNEAQ come from the germline V gene (reference sequence). With respect to this clonotype: Antigen specificity is unknown.

The V and J genes are TRBV7-9 and TRBJ1-2; D is uncertain. This material consisted of cultured PBMCs, taken from culture after CMV antigen stimulation. The TCR was taken from a human donor in good health (CMV status not recorded). Some clones in this sample may be carry-over from other donors' samples. The CDR3 region is CASTRARVDYTF. The CDR3, as DNA: TGTGCCAGCACCCGGGCCCGGGTTGACTACACCTTC.